This entry lists 8 T cell receptor beta chains sequenced from one sample in a study of graft-versus-host responses after intestinal transplantation (dated by TCRdb to about 2021). The time point label of this sample denotes: cells obtained before transplantation from donor or recipient. For these TCRs, the target antigens are not known. The protocol used for the library was the immunoSEQ multiplex PCR assay. The immuneACCESS repertoire file appears here via TCRdb, limited to in-frame rearrangements. These files lack a portion of the clones; in checked studies, under half of the deficit traces to unresolved V genes, and the cause of the others is not known. This sample is represented by fewer than 95,000 clones; 90% to 95% of them were singletons. The ten largest clones represent 1.5% to 2.5% of the sample. Sequenced here: unstimulated CD8+ T cells sorted from spleen or lymph node cells, sampled before intestinal transplant. These receptors all stem from a human donor who received an intestinal transplant.

This clone occurred a few times. V is TRBV2 and J is TRBJ1-1; D gene ambiguous. The CDR3 runs to 16 residues. In germline, CDR1 is SNHLY, CDR2 FYNNEI. V lost 4 bases and J 1 base, leaving 16 bases between the germline ends. The DNA for the CDR3 is TGTGCCAGCAGTGCTTACGCAGGTCTTGGGAACACTGAAGCTTTCTTT. Its protein product is CASSAYAGLGNTEAFF.

J is TRBJ2-7 and V is TRBV13; 8 bases match TRBD1. The germline CDR1 and CDR2 sequences are PRHDT and FYEKMQ (reference sequence). J lost 0 bases, V lost 0 bases, and 4 bases had no gene match. The CDR3 loop spans 16 amino acids. CDR3 DNA sequence: TGTGCCAGCAGCTTAGGCGGGACAGGCCTCTCCTACGAGCAGTACTTC. Its translation: CASSLGGTGLSYEQYF.

The CDR3 DNA reads TGTGCCTGGTCCACAGGTTGGACCGGGGAGCTGTTTTTT. Amino acid sequence: CAWSTGWTGELFF. The J gene is TRBJ2-2, the V gene TRBV30; TRBD1 is a possible D gene (5 bases). Trimming left V 5 bases short and J 5 bases short, with 12 bases between. Germline V CDR1 and CDR2: GTSNPN, SVGIG (reference sequence). This CDR3 contains 13 residues.

This clone was seen just once. The chain is built from TRBV4-3 and TRBJ2-2, with D maybe TRBD1 (5 bases). The V end was cut by 4 bases, the J end by 6 bases, with 12 bases between. Looked up from germline, CDR1 is LGHNA and CDR2 is YSLEER. CDR3 length equals 14 residues. CDR3 in amino acids: CASSLSRGSGELFF. The DNA of the CDR3 is TGCGCCAGCAGCCTCTCTAGGGGATCCGGGGAGCTGTTTTTT.

This rearrangement joins TRBV5-1 to TRBJ1-2; TRBD1 agrees at 10 bases. There are 17 residues in the CDR3. Per the germline V gene, CDR1 is SGHRS and CDR2 is YFSETQ. The ends lost 1 base at V and 7 bases at J; junction bases unmatched: 13. The CDR3 DNA is TGCGCCAGCAGCTTGTCCCCTGTATCGGGACAGGGGATTGGCTACACCTTC. Protein: CASSLSPVSGQGIGYTF.

In its sample, this clone was seen once. V gene TRBV6-7 combines with J gene TRBJ2-5, with 10 nucleotides matching TRBD1. TRBV6-7 is recorded as an ORF, its role being uncertain. The CDR3 consists of 16 residues. After removal of 2 bases from V and 0 bases from J, the junction contained 3 bases not matched to a gene. As DNA, the CDR3 is TGTGCCAGCAGTTACGGAGGACAGGGGGACCAAGAGACCCAGTACTTC. Protein: CASSYGGQGDQETQYF.

The V gene is TRBV7-6, the J gene TRBJ2-6; possible D gene TRBD2, 6 bases. Deletions cut 5 bases from V and 0 bases from J, with 11 bases between. This CDR3 is 16 amino acids long. CDR1 and CDR2 (germline): SGHVS, FNYEAQ. This CDR3 reads CASSHMEGSGANVLTF. The CDR3 DNA reads as TGTGCCAGCAGCCATATGGAGGGCTCTGGGGCCAACGTCCTGACTTTC.

The rearrangement links TRBV11-3 to TRBJ2-7; TRBD2 agrees at 8 bases. This CDR3 has 16 amino acids. The junction had 5 bases not matched to a gene; V was cut back by 1 base and J by 0 bases. The germline V gene has CDR1 SGHNT and CDR2 YENEEA. CDR3 nucleotide sequence: TGTGCCAGCAGCTTAGTCGTGCGGGGGGCCTCCTACGAGCAGTACTTC. Protein: CASSLVVRGASYEQYF.